This T cell receptor beta chain is from a study of CD4+ T cells in melanoma. Broader study findings: CD8+ T cell, macrophage and B cell function reportedly correlated with neoantigen-specific CD4+ T cells.

Measured with immunoSEQ multiplex PCR; TCRdb has only the in-frame clones, and not every one. The sample consists of roughly 6,900 clones, about 65% of them appearing once. Germline V CDR1 and CDR2: SGHTS, YDEGEE. This CDR3 spans 15 amino acids. Trimming pared 4 bases from V and 1 base from J, leaving 12 bases between. This clone was seen once. Its antigen is not known. The receptor's source is a human donor with melanoma. The V call is TRBV5-8, the J call TRBJ1-5, with D perhaps TRBD1 (6 bases). Material for sequencing was cells from a culture (not recorded whether cultured in vitro). The CDR3 bases are TGTGCCAGCAGCCGCGGGACACCCAGCAATCAGCCCCAGCATTTT. It encodes CASSRGTPSNQPQHF.